The rows below give T cell receptor beta chains drawn from one sample of a study of cytomegalovirus exposure and HLA in healthy donors. Generated by immunoSEQ multiplex PCR, the TCRdb table keeps only in-frame clones and is missing some. The table has about 140,000 clones, 79% seen once. The sample consisted of PBMCs. All receptors come from a female donor in good health and CMV-seronegative. CDR3s leave out the opening cysteine and the closing phenylalanine or tryptophan.

V	length	J	CDR3
TRBV7-2	12	TRBJ1-6	ASSFSGKDSPLH
TRBV12-5	11	TRBJ1-4	ASGLDRAEKLF
TRBV5-8	11	TRBJ2-3	ASSRQSVDTQY
TRBV12-5	12	TRBJ1-3	ASGLVGSRDTIY
TRBV9	12	TRBJ2-7	ASSVEYRAYEQY
TRBV2	12	NA	ATKRGQEGYEQY
TRBV18	14	TRBJ2-7	ASSPGLAGGPDEQY
TRBV29-1	12	TRBJ1-2	SVEDPTGSGGYT
TRBV11-3	11	TRBJ2-7	ASSFQGIYEQY
TRBV7-7	12	TRBJ2-2	ASSPDLGDGELF
TRBV23-1	13	TRBJ2-2	ASSQRILLTGELF
TRBV25-1	15	TRBJ2-1	ASRQGLGQGAYNEQF
TRBV6-1	14	TRBJ2-7	ASSEEGRLASYEQY
TRBV5-6	15	TRBJ2-1	ASSLAFRGSAMNEQF
TRBV5-4	11	TRBJ2-7	ASSPSPASEQY
TRBV19	13	TRBJ1-4	ASSTWGQGNEKLF
TRBV29-1	11	TRBJ1-1	SVATVLNTEAF
TRBV7-2	11	TRBJ1-2	ASSPEEGRFNT
TRBV9	14	TRBJ1-1	ASSVGQGPMNTEAF
TRBV15	11	TRBJ1-2	ATSRDDSYGYT
TRBV15	13	TRBJ2-4	ATSGRGIAKNIQY
TRBV6-5	13	TRBJ1-5	ASSYGWGGNQPQH
TRBV7-9	15	TRBJ2-2	ASSLVAGTLNTGELF
TRBV19	12	TRBJ1-4	ASRTGATNEKLF
TRBV5-1	14	TRBJ1-4	ASSFGTALQNEKLF
TRBV19	12	TRBJ2-3	ASRQAERPDTQY
TRBV5-1	14	TRBJ2-1	ASSPDRRAAYNEQF